The clone carrying this TCR beta chain was observed a handful of times. Its antigen is currently unknown. PCR employed 60 Vbeta and 13 Jbeta primers. Method: immunoSEQ multiplex PCR; TCRdb's copy keeps in-frame clones and lacks some. The table lists around 100,000 clones, 84% of them singletons, with around 6% in the top ten. This sample was included in a study of cytomegalovirus exposure and HLA in healthy donors. Study results and caveats: There were some V segments, including TRBV6-2 and TRBV6-3, excluded as indistinguishable.

Germline CDR1 reads ENHRY; CDR2 reads SYGVKD. The V gene lost 0 bases and the J gene lost 2 bases, with 7 bases spanning the gap. The CDR3 has 14 residues. The sequence derives from a woman aged 18-30 years in good health and CMV-seropositive. Sequencing was done on a sample of PBMCs. This chain links TRBV10-3 with TRBJ1-2; D is possibly TRBD1 (5 bases). The CDR3 sequence: CAISESYRNYGYTF. Here the CDR3 DNA reads TGTGCCATCAGTGAGTCGTACAGGAACTATGGCTACACCTTC.